What follows are 15 T cell receptor beta chains derived from one specimen sequenced in a study of cytomegalovirus exposure and HLA in healthy donors. The PCR ran on 60 Vbeta and 13 Jbeta primers. Measured with immunoSEQ multiplex PCR; TCRdb has only the in-frame clones, and not every one. The top ten hold about 1.5% of the sample, which has approximately 180,000 clones, around four fifths seen once. Sequencing was performed on PBMCs. All receptors come from a woman younger than 45 in good health and CMV-seropositive.

The chain couples TRBV7-6 to TRBJ2-1, with a weak D call TRBD1 (6 bases). Trimming stripped 0 bases from V and 3 bases from J, with 6 bases between. Germline V CDR1 and CDR2: SGHVS, FNYEAQ. This CDR3 spans 14 amino acids. The CDR3 nucleotides are TGTGCCAGCAGCTTAGCGGACAGCTACAATGAGCAGTTCTTC. This codes for CASSLADSYNEQFF.

The CDR3 spells CASSPTGDTEAFF. CDR3 nucleotide sequence: TGTGCCAGCTCACCCACAGGGGACACTGAAGCTTTCTTT. The chain links TRBV18 to TRBJ1-1, with 7 bases fitting TRBD1. The CDR3 has 13 residues. Germline V gene data show CDR1 as KGHSH and CDR2 as LQKENI. V gave up 3 bases and J gave up 3 bases; unmatched junction bases: 1.

A few counts support this clone. The chain combines TRBV27 with TRBJ2-3, with D perhaps matching TRBD2 (6 bases). Trimming stripped 5 bases from V and 2 bases from J, with 14 bases between. Germline V gene sequence: CDR1 MNHEY, CDR2 SMNVEV (reference sequence). CDR3 length: 15 residues. CDR3 DNA sequence: TGTGCCAGCAGTCCCCCCTGGCGGGACACAGATACGCAGTATTTT. It codes for CASSPPWRDTDTQYF.

The chain couples TRBV30 to TRBJ1-4, with TRBD1 as a possible D gene (6 bases). Germline CDR1 GTSNPN, CDR2 SVGIG (reference sequence). CDR3 length: 16 residues. Trimming stripped 1 base from V and 8 bases from J, with 20 bases between. The CDR3 is CAWSGLGGPSGEKLFF. The CDR3 DNA follows: TGTGCCTGGAGTGGGCTCGGGGGGCCGTCTGGGGAAAAACTGTTTTTT.

This clone was observed once. The chain is built from TRBV7-3 and TRBJ2-3, with D hard to call. The CDR3 consists of 13 residues. The germline V and J ends were trimmed by 3 bases and 4 bases, with 8 bases remaining between them. CDR1 is SGHTA and CDR2 is FQGTGA in the germline V gene. CDR3 in DNA: TGTGCCAGCAGCTTCCAACCGGCAGATACGCAGTATTTT. Encoded protein: CASSFQPADTQYF. The full variable domain, with the rest looked up from reference TRBV7-3 and TRBJ2-3, is GAGVSQTPSNKVTEKGKYVELRCDPISGHTALYWYRQSLGQGPEFLIYFQGTGAADDSGLPNDRFFAVRPEGSVSTLKIQRTERGDSAVYLCASSFQPADTQYFGPGTRLTVL.

The chain recombines TRBV4-1 with TRBJ2-1; TRBD2 aligns across 7 bases. Germline lookup yields CDR1 MGHRA and CDR2 YSYEKL. The CDR3 has 15 amino acids. Trimming took 4 bases from V and 5 from J; bases not matched to a gene: 8. The CDR3 DNA is TGCGCCAGCAGCCCACGATGGCGGGAGAACAATGAGCAGTTCTTC. It codes for CASSPRWRENNEQFF.

V usage is TRBV19 and J usage is TRBJ2-2; the D gene is possibly TRBD2 (6 bases). The CDR3 loop spans 16 amino acids. V lost 3 bases to trimming and J lost 5 bases, with 16 bases between them. Germline V gives CDR1 LNHDA, CDR2 SQIVND (reference sequence). The DNA for the CDR3 is TGTGCCAGTAGTATCCCTGGGACTCACCAGACCGGGGAGCTGTTTTTT. It codes for CASSIPGTHQTGELFF. The full variable domain, in which reference TRBV19 and TRBJ2-2 provide the parts outside the CDR3, is DGGITQSPKYLFRKEGQNVTLSCEQNLNHDAMYWYRQDPGQGLRLIYYSQIVNDFQKGDIAEGYSVSREKKESFPLTVTSAQKNPTAFYLCASSIPGTHQTGELFFGEGSRLTVL.

The chain carries TRBV4-1 and TRBJ2-2; weak D call: TRBD1 (5 bases). The V end lost 3 bases, the J end lost 1 base, and 15 bases lay between the germline ends. The CDR3 is made up of 17 amino acids. Germline V lookup: CDR1 MGHRA, CDR2 YSYEKL. Here the CDR3 reads CASSHKGVVGNTGELFF. Written as DNA, the CDR3 is TGCGCCAGCAGCCACAAAGGGGTAGTAGGGAACACCGGGGAGCTGTTTTTT.

This clone has a single count. The chain employs TRBV5-8 and TRBJ2-7; no clear D gene. CDR3 length equals 17 residues. Trimming took off 0 bases at V and 0 bases at J, with 16 bases between the two ends. The V gene's germline CDR1 is SGHTS and CDR2 YDEGEE. CDR3 protein: CASSLVPRLYYSYEQYF. The CDR3 DNA sequence: TGTGCCAGCAGCTTGGTCCCAAGACTCTACTACTCCTACGAGCAGTACTTC.

J is TRBJ1-5 and V is TRBV6-5; D is ambiguous. Per germline, CDR1 MNHEY and CDR2 SVGAGI. The CDR3 is 13 amino acids. Deletions cut 4 bases from V and 1 base from J, with 5 bases between. The DNA for the CDR3 is TGTGCCAGCAGTTTGGGCAGCAATCAGCCCCAGCATTTT. It translates to CASSLGSNQPQHF.

The chain links TRBV5-6 to TRBJ2-3, with D unresolved. CDR1 and CDR2 (germline): SGHDT, YYEEEE. This CDR3 has 13 residues. The V gene lost 4 bases and the J gene lost 3 bases, with 9 bases spanning the gap. The CDR3 bases are TGTGCCAGCAGCCGTGCGTGGACAGATACGCAGTATTTT. Translated: CASSRAWTDTQYF.

The rearrangement uses TRBV7-3 and TRBJ1-1; D remains unclear. V lost 0 bases and J 1 base, leaving 3 bases between the germline ends. The CDR3 has 13 residues. CDR1 and CDR2 from the germline V gene are SGHTA and FQGTGA. CDR3 coding DNA: TGTGCCAGCAGCTTAACACAGAACACTGAAGCTTTCTTT. This gives the protein CASSLTQNTEAFF.

This clone was seen a handful of times. The rearrangement uses TRBV11-3 and TRBJ1-5; a possible D gene is TRBD1 (5 bases). The CDR3 runs to 15 residues. V lost 5 bases to trimming and J lost 1 base, with 12 bases between them. Germline V gene data show CDR1 as SGHNT and CDR2 as YENEEA. The CDR3 region has the DNA TGTGCCAGCAGCCAACCGGGACTGAGCAATCAGCCCCAGCATTTT. Translation: CASSQPGLSNQPQHF.

The chain links TRBV5-6 to TRBJ2-1, with D tentatively TRBD1 (5 bases). From germline, CDR1 is SGHDT and CDR2 YYEEEE. Trimming cost V 1 base and J 9 bases, with 8 bases left between them. This CDR3 spans 12 amino acids. CDR3 sequence (DNA): TGTGCCAGCAGCTTGTCCGACAGTGAGCAGTTCTTC. Translation: CASSLSDSEQFF.

This chain uses TRBV28 with TRBJ1-5; tentatively, D is TRBD1 (5 bases). The germline V gene has CDR1 MDHEN and CDR2 SYDVKM. V shed 6 bases and J shed 5 bases, with 11 bases lying between them. The CDR3 runs to 13 residues. CDR3 sequence: CASRTVWDQPQHF. As DNA, the CDR3 is TGTGCCAGCAGGACAGTTTGGGATCAGCCCCAGCATTTT.